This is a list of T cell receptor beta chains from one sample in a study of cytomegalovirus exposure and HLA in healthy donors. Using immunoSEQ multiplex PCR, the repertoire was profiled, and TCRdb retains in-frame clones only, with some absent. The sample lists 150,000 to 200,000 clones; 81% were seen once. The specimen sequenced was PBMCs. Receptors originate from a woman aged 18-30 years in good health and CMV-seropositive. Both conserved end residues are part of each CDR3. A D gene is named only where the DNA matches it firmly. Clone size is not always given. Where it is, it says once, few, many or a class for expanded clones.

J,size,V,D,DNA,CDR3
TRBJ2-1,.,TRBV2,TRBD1,TGTGCCAGCACCGGCATTGAGGGACAGGCCGGGGGTGAGCAGTTCTTC,CASTGIEGQAGGEQFF
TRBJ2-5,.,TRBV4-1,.,TGCGCCAGCAGCTTAACAGGGTTTTGGGAGACCCAGTACTTC,CASSLTGFWETQYF
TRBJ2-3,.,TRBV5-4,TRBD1,TGTGCCAGCTGCCCTGGGACAGGGTTGACTTGGCGGACTTCCACAGATACGCAGTATTTT,CASCPGTGLTWRTSTDTQYF
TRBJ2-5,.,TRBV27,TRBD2,TGTGCCAGCAGTAGACTAGCGGAACTTCAAGAGACCCAGTACTTC,CASSRLAELQETQYF
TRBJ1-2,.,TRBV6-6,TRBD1,TGTGCCAGCAGTTACCATCCGTCCGAGACAGGGCACGGCTACACCTTC,CASSYHPSETGHGYTF
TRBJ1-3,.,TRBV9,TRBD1,TGTGCCAGCAGCGCGGAGGGGACAGGGCAGGACACCATATATTTT,CASSAEGTGQDTIYF
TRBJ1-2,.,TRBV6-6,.,TGTGCCAGCACCATTGAGATGGGGCGAGCCTATGGCTACACCTTC,CASTIEMGRAYGYTF
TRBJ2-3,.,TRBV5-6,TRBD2,TGTGCCAGCGGCCGACTAGCGGGGGGGCGGACAGATACGCAGTATTTT,CASGRLAGGRTDTQYF
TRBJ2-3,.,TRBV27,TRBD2,TGTGCCAGCAGTTTGGGGGGACTAGCAGTCACAGATACGCAGTATTTT,CASSLGGLAVTDTQYF
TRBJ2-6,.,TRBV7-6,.,TGTGCCAGCAGCTTAGACCCCGGACCAGCGGGCTCTGGGGCCAACGTCCTGACTTTC,CASSLDPGPAGSGANVLTF
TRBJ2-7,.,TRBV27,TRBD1,TGTGCCAGCAGTTCCGGGACAGGGGGCTGGGAGCAGTACTTC,CASSSGTGGWEQYF
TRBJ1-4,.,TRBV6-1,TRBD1,TGTGCCAGCAGTTCCCCAAGGACAGGAAATGAAAAACTGTTTTTT,CASSSPRTGNEKLFF
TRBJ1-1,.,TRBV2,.,TGTGCCAGCAGTTTCTTGGGGGGGGACACTGAAGCTTTCTTT,CASSFLGGDTEAFF
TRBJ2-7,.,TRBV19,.,TGTGCCAGTAGCCCAGGGGCCGTCGCCTACGAGCAGTACTTC,CASSPGAVAYEQYF
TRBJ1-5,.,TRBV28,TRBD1,TGTGCCAGCTCACGAGGGGACAGGAACCATCAGCCCCAGCATTTT,CASSRGDRNHQPQHF
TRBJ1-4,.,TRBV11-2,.,TGTGCCAGCAGCTTAGGGGGGTACAGGGCAAGGGAAAAACTGTTTTTT,CASSLGGYRAREKLFF
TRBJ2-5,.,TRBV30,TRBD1,TGTGCCTTTGACAGGGGCGAGACCCAGTACTTC,CAFDRGETQYF
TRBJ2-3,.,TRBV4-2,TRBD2,TGTGCCAGCAGCCAAGAAGGGCGGGGGGGGACAGATACGCAGTATTTT,CASSQEGRGGTDTQYF
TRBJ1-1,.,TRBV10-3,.,TGTGCCATCAGTGAGTCGGCATTGAACACTGAAGCTTTCTTT,CAISESALNTEAFF
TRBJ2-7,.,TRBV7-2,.,TGTGCCAGCAGCTTAGATAGGGGGAAGTATTACGAGCAGTACTTC,CASSLDRGKYYEQYF
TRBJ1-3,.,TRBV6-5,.,TGTGCCAGCAGCCCCTTCCCCGGAAACACCATATATTTT,CASSPFPGNTIYF
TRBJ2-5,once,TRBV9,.,TGTGCCAGCAGCGTAGGGGGAGGGGGCGGGAGGGAGACCCAGTACTTC,CASSVGGGGGRETQYF
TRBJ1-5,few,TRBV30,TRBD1,TGTGCCTGGGCCGGGACAGGGAATCAGCCCCAGCATTTT,CAWAGTGNQPQHF
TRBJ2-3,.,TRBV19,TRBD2,TGTGCCAGTAGTCTGCCCATCTCGGGACTAGCGGGGGGTGCGGCGGGGACAGATACGCAGTATTTT,CASSLPISGLAGGAAGTDTQYF
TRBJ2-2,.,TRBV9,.,TGTGCCAGCAGCGTAGCAGGGAACACCGGGGAGCTGTTTTTT,CASSVAGNTGELFF
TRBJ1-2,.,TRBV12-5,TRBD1,TGTGCTAGTGGTTCGGGACAGGGGGTCCATGGCTACACCTTC,CASGSGQGVHGYTF
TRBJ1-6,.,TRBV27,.,TGTGCCAGCAGATCAGGGGTAGCACCCCTCCACTTT,CASRSGVAPLHF
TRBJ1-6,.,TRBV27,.,TGTGCCAGCAGTTTATCGGCAGACAGGACCCGCTCCTATAATTCACCCCTCCACTTT,CASSLSADRTRSYNSPLHF